Below are 10 T cell receptor beta chains sequenced from a single sample in a study of T cell responses to AZD1222 COVID-19 vaccine. Repertoires were generated with immunoSEQ multiplex PCR, while TCRdb's copy carries only in-frame clones and drops some. Of around 140,000 clones in the sample, approximately 90% were seen once. Sequencing used peripheral blood, obtained 28 days after the second AZD1222 dose. The receptors originated from an adult who received the AZD1222 COVID-19 vaccine.

V usage is TRBV6-5 and J usage is TRBJ2-7; 7 bases fit TRBD1. There are 15 residues in the CDR3. CDR1 is MNHEY, CDR2 SVGAGI, per germline. After removal of 5 bases from V and 7 bases from J, the junction contained 14 bases not matched to a gene. Here the CDR3 reads CASSLTGDYYEEQYF. CDR3 nucleotides: TGTGCCAGCAGTCTAACAGGGGATTACTACGAGGAGCAGTACTTC.

The chain links TRBV5-6 to TRBJ1-4, with D possibly being TRBD1 (5 bases). The CDR3 extends over 15 amino acids. Trimming left V 0 bases short and J 8 bases short, with 14 bases between. Germline CDR1 and CDR2: SGHDT and YYEEEE. CDR3 DNA: TGTGCCAGCAGCTTGGCGGGGGGAGTAGAGGAAAAACTGTTTTTT. This gives the protein CASSLAGGVEEKLFF.

This clone was seen only a few times. This chain joins TRBV6-5 and TRBJ2-3; D gene ambiguous. This CDR3 comprises 12 residues. Looked up from germline, CDR1 is MNHEY and CDR2 is SVGAGI. V shed 7 bases and J shed 2 bases, with 7 bases lying between them. The DNA of the CDR3 is TGTGCCAGCAAACTGACCACAGATACGCAGTATTTT. Protein sequence: CASKLTTDTQYF.

The chain has TRBV7-9 and TRBJ1-1; no firm D call. The CDR3 contains 12 residues. Germline loops: CDR1 SEHNR, CDR2 FQNEAQ (reference sequence). V shed 5 bases and J shed 5 bases, with 9 bases lying between them. The DNA of the CDR3 is TGTGCCAGCAGCCCCGGTGGGACTGAAGCTTTCTTT. Amino acid sequence: CASSPGGTEAFF.

This clone has only one observation. The rearrangement links TRBV6-5 to TRBJ1-1; possible D gene TRBD1, 5 bases. Germline V gene sequence: CDR1 MNHEY, CDR2 SVGAGI. Trimming stripped 7 bases from V and 2 bases from J, with 14 bases between. The CDR3 consists of 14 residues. The CDR3 protein is CASKLRGGNTEAFF. Written as DNA, the CDR3 is TGTGCCAGCAAGTTAAGGGGAGGCAACACTGAAGCTTTCTTT.

The V call is TRBV2, the J call TRBJ2-7; D not certain. The CDR3 sequence is 11 residues long. V shed 5 bases and J shed 0 bases, with 2 bases lying between them. Germline V gene sequence: CDR1 SNHLY, CDR2 FYNNEI. The CDR3, as DNA: TGTGCCAGCAGTCTCTCCTACGAGCAGTACTTC. It translates to CASSLSYEQYF.

The rearrangement links TRBV5-1 to TRBJ2-1; D is unclear. Trimming cost V 0 bases and J 5 bases, with 18 bases left between them. The CDR3 has 17 amino acids. Per germline, CDR1 SGHRS and CDR2 YFSETQ. CDR3 DNA: TGCGCCAGCAGCTTGGCCCCCGGCCAACCTAGAGACAATGAGCAGTTCTTC. Translated: CASSLAPGQPRDNEQFF. The variable domain in full, with the rest retrieved from reference TRBV5-1 and TRBJ2-1, is KAGVTQTPRYLIKTRGQQVTLSCSPISGHRSVSWYQQTPGQGLQFLFEYFSETQRNKGNFPGRFSGRQFSNSRSEMNVSTLELGDSALYLCASSLAPGQPRDNEQFFGPGTRLTVL.

V gene TRBV19 combines with J gene TRBJ2-2, with unresolved D. Looked up from germline, CDR1 is LNHDA and CDR2 is SQIVND (reference sequence). Trimming left V 10 bases short and J 2 bases short, with 11 bases between. This CDR3 has 13 residues. CDR3 in DNA: TGTGCCACCCGGCCCAGAAACACCGGGGAGCTGTTTTTT. It encodes CATRPRNTGELFF.

The chain is built from TRBV5-4 and TRBJ1-2; 7 bases are a match to TRBD1. The ends lost 2 bases at V and 5 bases at J; junction bases unmatched: 15. This CDR3 has 17 residues. The germline CDR1 and CDR2 sequences are SGHNT and YYREEE (reference sequence). CDR3 loop: CASSLLGETGKRYGYTF. The CDR3 region has the DNA TGTGCCAGCAGCTTATTAGGCGAGACAGGGAAACGATATGGCTACACCTTC.

This clone was seen once. V is TRBV29-1 and J is TRBJ1-3, with D perhaps TRBD1 (6 bases). This CDR3 spans 14 amino acids. Germline CDR1 SQVTM, CDR2 ANQGSEA. V lost 5 bases to trimming and J lost 4 bases, with 15 bases between them. The CDR3 DNA is TGCAGCGTTCAGGGGAGCTCGAGAGGAAACACCATATATTTT. It encodes CSVQGSSRGNTIYF.